The 18 T cell receptor beta chains in this list originate from one sample, sequenced in a study of blood T cells in healthy people across ages. PCR was performed a second time for roughly 7 to 11 cycles using a sample-barcoded 5' primer and a J-beta primer mix. Each CDR3 protein gets one entry after TCRdb re-called the 5' RACE reads with MiXCR. The sample has more than 800,000 distinct CDR3 sequences, roughly 45% seen once. Sequencing was performed on blood. These TCRs come from a woman aged 55-75 years in good health.

This chain connects TRBV14 to TRBJ1-2, with 8 nucleotides matching TRBD1. Germline CDR1 and CDR2: SGHDN and FVKESK. The CDR3 length is 15 residues. V lost 5 bases and J lost 4; bases outside the gene matches: 9. CDR3 sequence reads: CASSTNRDRLYGYTF. The CDR3 DNA is TGTGCCAGCAGCACCAACCGGGACAGGCTCTATGGCTACACCTTC.

This clonotype was seen a few times. This sequence joins TRBV20-1 and TRBJ1-2, with 7 bases aligning to TRBD1. Trimming cost V 5 bases and J 3 bases; bases outside gene matches: 3. The CDR3 length is 12 residues. Germline lookup yields CDR1 DFQATT and CDR2 SNEGSKA (reference sequence). This chain's CDR3 is CSAGTADYGYTF. The CDR3 DNA is TGCAGTGCTGGGACAGCCGACTATGGCTACACCTTC.

This clonotype was detected a few times. The V and J genes are TRBV5-8 and TRBJ2-7, with 9 bases lining up with TRBD1. J gave up 7 bases and V 2 bases, and 7 bases lay outside the gene matches. Germline V gene data show CDR1 as SGHTS and CDR2 as YDEGEE. The CDR3 totals 14 residues. The DNA of the CDR3 is TGTGCCAGCAGCTTACAGGGGGCCCACCGTGAGCAGTACTTC. It yields the protein CASSLQGAHREQYF.

The V call is TRBV27, the J call TRBJ2-7; 8 positions match TRBD1. Germline assignment: CDR1 MNHEY and CDR2 SMNVEV (reference sequence). The ends lost 2 bases at V and 3 bases at J; junction bases unmatched: 9. The CDR3 has 16 amino acids. The CDR3 region has the DNA TGTGCCAGCAGTTTAGTCGGCAGGGGGCCCTTCTACGAGCAGTACTTC. Translation gives CASSLVGRGPFYEQYF.

The chain links TRBV7-4 to TRBJ2-4, with 10 nucleotides matching TRBD2. The germline V gene encodes CDR1 SGHVT and CDR2 SQSDAQ. The CDR3 is 21 residues long. V was clipped by 3 bases and J by 1 base; unmatched bases: 18. The CDR3 loop reads CASSFLTSGLLFIPAKNIQYF. CDR3 DNA sequence: TGTGCCAGCAGCTTTCTGACTAGCGGGCTTTTATTTATTCCGGCCAAAAACATTCAGTACTTC.

The V gene is TRBV27, the J gene TRBJ1-4; 10 bases are shared with TRBD1. This CDR3 has 15 amino acids. CDR1 is MNHEY and CDR2 is SMNVEV in the germline V gene (reference sequence). Trimming cost V 6 bases and J 7 bases; bases outside gene matches: 8. The CDR3 bases are TGTGCCAGCAGAAATCGACAGGGGGCCCGTGAAAAACTGTTTTTT. It encodes CASRNRQGAREKLFF. Filled out from reference TRBV27 and TRBJ1-4, the complete variable domain reads EAQVTQNPRYLITVTGKKLTVTCSQNMNHEYMSWYRQDPGLGLRQIYYSMNVEVTDKGDVPEGYKVSRKEKRNFPLILESPSPNQTSLYFCASRNRQGAREKLFFGSGTQLSVL.

The chain joins TRBV20-1 to TRBJ2-7; the D call may be TRBD1 or TRBD2 (5 bases each). The CDR3 is made up of 16 amino acids. Germline V gives CDR1 DFQATT, CDR2 SNEGSKA (reference sequence). V gave up 2 bases and J gave up 2 bases, with 19 bases separating them. The CDR3 spells CSARNSASRTTYEQYF. Written as DNA, the CDR3 is TGCAGTGCTAGAAACAGCGCTAGCAGGACAACCTACGAGCAGTACTTC.

This clonotype was found a few times. This chain links TRBV10-3 with TRBJ2-5, with TRBD1 matching over 9 bases. Losses at the gene ends were 5 bases for V and 4 bases for J; bases not matched to a gene: 8. This CDR3 contains 15 residues. Germline V gene sequence: CDR1 ENHRY, CDR2 SYGVKD. The CDR3, as DNA: TGTGCCATCAGTACGCGGACAGGGGCGGGAGAGACCCAGTACTTC. Its protein is CAISTRTGAGETQYF.

The CDR3 protein is CASSWGTGGRAQTQYF. CDR3 in DNA: TGTGCCAGCAGCTGGGGGACTGGCGGGAGGGCCCAGACCCAGTACTTC. The chain links TRBV5-6 to TRBJ2-5; TRBD2 aligns across 9 bases. Germline-derived CDR1 and CDR2 are SGHDT and YYEEEE. The CDR3 loop spans 16 amino acids. V gave up 3 bases and J gave up 6 bases; unmatched junction bases: 12.

J is TRBJ1-5 and V is TRBV20-1; 12 bases fit TRBD1. Germline CDR1 DFQATT, CDR2 SNEGSKA (reference sequence). This CDR3 contains 15 residues. The trim removed 4 bases at V and 5 bases at J, leaving 6 bases unmatched. DNA for the CDR3: TGCAGTGCTAAGGGGGGACAGGGGGCACATCAGCCCCAGCATTTT. The encoded protein is CSAKGGQGAHQPQHF.

The chain joins TRBV27 to TRBJ1-2, with D unresolved. The CDR3 is 11 residues long. The germline V gene has CDR1 MNHEY and CDR2 SMNVEV (reference sequence). V gave up 8 bases and J gave up 7 bases, with 11 bases separating them. The CDR3 sequence is CASPGGCGYTF. In DNA, the CDR3 is TGTGCCAGCCCCGGTGGGTGTGGCTACACCTTC.

As to this clonotype: A much more abundant neighbour one base away suggests this may be a read error. V and J are TRBV29-1 and TRBJ2-1; D perhaps matches TRBD2 (6 bases). CDR3 length equals 13 residues. The V gene's germline CDR1 is SQVTM and CDR2 ANQGSEA. Trimming took off 6 bases at V and 10 bases at J, with 19 bases between the two ends. CDR3 protein: CSVFSGERYEQFF. The CDR3 DNA reads TGCAGCGTATTTTCGGGGGAAAGGTACGAGCAGTTCTTC.

In this sample, this clonotype turned up a few times. This chain joins TRBV20-1 and TRBJ1-5; D gene ambiguous. This CDR3 has 12 residues. V was shortened by 6 bases and J by 4 bases, with 10 bases between the two germline ends. Germline CDR1 DFQATT, CDR2 SNEGSKA (reference sequence). For the CDR3, the DNA is TGCAGTGCCGAACGCCCTAATCAGCCCCAGCATTTT. Translating it yields CSAERPNQPQHF.

The chain couples TRBV29-1 to TRBJ1-2; no definite D call. Germline V lookup: CDR1 SQVTM, CDR2 ANQGSEA. This CDR3 is built from 11 residues. V lost 5 bases and J 1 base, leaving 5 bases between the germline ends. CDR3 coding DNA: TGCAGCGTTCAACATAACTATGGCTACACCTTC. It is translated as CSVQHNYGYTF.

The chain carries TRBV10-1 and TRBJ2-7; 8 bases align to TRBD2. This CDR3 has 15 amino acids. V lost 1 base, J lost 0 bases, and 2 bases stayed unmatched. Germline-derived CDR1 and CDR2 are WNHNN and SYGVQD (reference sequence). In nucleotides, the CDR3 is TGCGCCAGCAGTGAGTGGAGCGGGAGCTCCTACGAGCAGTACTTC. Amino acids: CASSEWSGSSYEQYF.

This chain joins TRBV25-1 and TRBJ1-4; D unclear. Trimming removed 3 bases from V and 6 bases from J, with 8 bases in between. Germline V gene data show CDR1 as MGHDK and CDR2 as SYGVNS. The CDR3 has 13 amino acids. CDR3 residues: CASSEATDEKLFF. Written as DNA, the CDR3 is TGTGCCAGCAGTGAGGCGACTGATGAAAAACTGTTTTTT. Variable domain in full (rest from reference TRBV25-1 and TRBJ1-4): EADIYQTPRYLVIGTGKKITLECSQTMGHDKMYWYQQDPGMELHLIHYSYGVNSTEKGDLSSESTVSRIRTEHFPLTLESARPSHTSQYLCASSEATDEKLFFGSGTQLSVL.

This clonotype showed up just a few times. The chain couples TRBV7-9 to TRBJ2-7; D remains unclear. CDR3 length equals 13 residues. V was clipped by 5 bases and J by 7 bases, with 15 bases between them. Germline-derived CDR1 and CDR2 are SEHNR and FQNEAQ (reference sequence). The CDR3 loop is CASSPTIVDEQYF. The CDR3 DNA is TGTGCCAGCAGCCCAACGATCGTAGATGAGCAGTACTTC. Filled out from reference TRBV7-9 and TRBJ2-7, the complete variable domain reads DTGVSQNPRHKITKRGQNVTFRCDPISEHNRLYWYRQTLGQGPEFLTYFQNEAQLEKSRLLSDRFSAERPKGSFSTLEIQRTEQGDSAMYLCASSPTIVDEQYFGPGTRLTVT.

V usage is TRBV20-1 and J usage is TRBJ2-7, with TRBD1 as a possible D gene (5 bases). CDR1 is DFQATT and CDR2 is SNEGSKA in the germline V gene (reference sequence). The CDR3 is made up of 11 amino acids. Between the trimmed V and J ends, which lost 6 bases and 6 bases, there was a span of 12 bases. CDR3 in DNA: TGCAGTGCGCCCCAGGGCCGCGAGCAGTACTTC. This encodes CSAPQGREQYF.